The 11 T cell receptor beta chains given below trace back to one sample, sequenced in a study of T-cell reconstitution after alpha-beta-depleted transplantation in children. Library preparation (for TCRbeta) was performed with unique molecular identifiers. TCRdb used MiXCR to reprocess the PCR reads, holding one entry per CDR3 protein. This table holds hundreds of thousands of distinct CDR3 sequences, roughly 13% found once. The sequences come from PBMCs, mostly from graft donor cells, collected 360 days after TCRalphabeta/CD19-depleted stem cell transplant. These receptors all come from a male patient between 10 and 17 years old who had a stem cell transplant for acute myeloid leukemia, so the T cells may come from the graft donor.

This clonotype turned up a few times. The chain employs TRBV29-1 and TRBJ2-1, with 7 bases matching TRBD1. V trimming: 5 bases; J trimming: 7 bases; junction bases outside the gene matches: 14. From germline, CDR1 is SQVTM and CDR2 ANQGSEA. The CDR3 totals 15 residues. The CDR3: CSVRDTGEVGNEQFF. CDR3 sequence (DNA): TGCAGCGTTCGGGATACAGGGGAAGTAGGGAATGAGCAGTTCTTC.

This rearrangement joins TRBV11-3 to TRBJ2-1; 12 bases align to TRBD2. The CDR3 sequence is 21 residues long. Germline assignment: CDR1 SGHNT and CDR2 YENEEA. V gave up 5 bases and J gave up 0 bases; unmatched junction bases: 17. The CDR3 is CASSIWAGLAGPTSSYNEQFF. The DNA for the CDR3 is TGTGCCAGCAGCATATGGGCGGGACTAGCGGGCCCTACGAGCTCCTACAATGAGCAGTTCTTC.

This clonotype has only a few counts. This chain joins TRBV28 and TRBJ1-6; 9 bases are shared with TRBD1. The germline V gene has CDR1 MDHEN and CDR2 SYDVKM. The CDR3 covers 15 residues. Trimming at V came to 4 bases and at J to 6 bases, leaving 4 bases not matched to a gene. The CDR3 is CASSYRDRANSPLHF. CDR3 coding DNA: TGTGCCAGCAGTTATAGGGACAGGGCTAATTCACCCCTCCACTTT.

This clonotype was picked up many times. The chain joins TRBV5-1 to TRBJ1-2; 7 bases align to TRBD1. The length of the CDR3 is 13 residues. Trimming cost V 4 bases and J 2 bases; bases outside gene matches: 2. Germline CDR1 is SGHRS and CDR2 is YFSETQ. The CDR3 bases are TGCGCCAGCAGCATACAGGGGAACTATGGCTACACCTTC. As protein: CASSIQGNYGYTF.

V and J are TRBV3-1 and TRBJ2-7, with 10 positions matching TRBD1. V shed 4 bases, J shed 6 bases, and the junction held 9 bases outside the gene matches. Germline CDR1 and CDR2: LGHDT and YNNKEL (reference sequence). The CDR3 is 15 amino acids. The CDR3 is CASSRHRDRGGEQYF. CDR3 nucleotides: TGTGCCAGCAGCCGACACCGGGACAGGGGAGGCGAGCAGTACTTC.

There are a few counts of this clonotype. The V call is TRBV29-1, the J call TRBJ2-7, with D perhaps matching TRBD1 (5 bases). V lost 4 bases to trimming and J lost 4 bases, with 11 bases between them. Germline V CDR1 and CDR2: SQVTM, ANQGSEA. This CDR3 spans 12 amino acids. The CDR3 region is CSVGGPLYEQYF. CDR3 bases: TGCAGCGTTGGGGGCCCTTTATACGAGCAGTACTTC.

This clonotype was observed at least ten times. Here the CDR3 reads CSADTTGTGQPLYF. In DNA, the CDR3 is TGCAGTGCTGACACTACCGGGACAGGGCAACCGTTGTACTTC. This chain joins TRBV20-1 and TRBJ2-7; 9 positions match TRBD1. With V trimmed by 5 bases and J by 12 bases, 17 bases remained unmatched. Germline CDR1 and CDR2: DFQATT and SNEGSKA (reference sequence). This CDR3 contains 14 residues.

This clonotype was seen only a few times. The V and J genes are TRBV10-3 and TRBJ2-1; 14 positions agree with TRBD2. Looked up from germline, CDR1 is ENHRY and CDR2 is SYGVKD. This CDR3 comprises 15 residues. The J segment lost 8 bases and the V segment lost 2 bases, leaving 2 bases of the junction unmatched. The CDR3 DNA reads TGTGCCATCAGTGAGCCGGGACTAGCGGGGGATGAGCAGTTCTTC. Translation gives CAISEPGLAGDEQFF.

This clonotype was recorded a few times. The CDR3 DNA sequence: TGTGCCAGCAGCGGGACAGCCTCCTACGAGCAGTACTTC. Residues: CASSGTASYEQYF. The rearrangement uses TRBV6-2 or TRBV6-3 and TRBJ2-7; 7 bases map to TRBD1. Germline assignment: CDR1 MNHEY and CDR2 SVGEGT. The CDR3 is 13 amino acids. After removal of 6 bases from V and 0 bases from J, the junction contained 2 bases not matched to a gene.

This clonotype was counted only a few times. The chain has TRBV2 and TRBJ2-1, with TRBD2 identical over 11 bases. Trimming at V came to 6 bases and at J to 6 bases, leaving 4 bases not matched to a gene. This CDR3 is built from 14 residues. The germline gives CDR1 SNHLY, CDR2 FYNNEI. The CDR3 DNA follows: TGTGCCAGCAGAGGGACTAGCGGCGGCAATGAGCAGTTCTTC. The encoded protein is CASRGTSGGNEQFF. Using reference TRBV2 and TRBJ2-1 for the parts outside the CDR3, the full variable domain is EPEVTQTPSHQVTQMGQEVILRCVPISNHLYFYWYRQILGQKVEFLVSFYNNEISEKSEIFDDQFSVERPDGSNFTLKIRSTKLEDSAMYFCASRGTSGGNEQFFGPGTRLTVL.

This clonotype has a count of ten or more. The chain joins TRBV28 to TRBJ1-1; the D gene is possibly TRBD1 (5 bases). Looked up from germline, CDR1 is MDHEN and CDR2 is SYDVKM. This CDR3 comprises 16 residues. Trimming left V 6 bases short and J 1 base short, with 18 bases between. The CDR3 coding sequence is TGTGCCAGCAGATGGGCCCCGTTGGGGACGAACACTGAAGCTTTCTTT. This translates into CASRWAPLGTNTEAFF. Variable domain in full (rest from reference TRBV28 and TRBJ1-1): DVKVTQSSRYLVKRTGEKVFLECVQDMDHENMFWYRQDPGLGLRLIYFSYDVKMKEKGDIPEGYSVSREKKERFSLILESASTNQTSMYLCASRWAPLGTNTEAFFGQGTRLTVV.